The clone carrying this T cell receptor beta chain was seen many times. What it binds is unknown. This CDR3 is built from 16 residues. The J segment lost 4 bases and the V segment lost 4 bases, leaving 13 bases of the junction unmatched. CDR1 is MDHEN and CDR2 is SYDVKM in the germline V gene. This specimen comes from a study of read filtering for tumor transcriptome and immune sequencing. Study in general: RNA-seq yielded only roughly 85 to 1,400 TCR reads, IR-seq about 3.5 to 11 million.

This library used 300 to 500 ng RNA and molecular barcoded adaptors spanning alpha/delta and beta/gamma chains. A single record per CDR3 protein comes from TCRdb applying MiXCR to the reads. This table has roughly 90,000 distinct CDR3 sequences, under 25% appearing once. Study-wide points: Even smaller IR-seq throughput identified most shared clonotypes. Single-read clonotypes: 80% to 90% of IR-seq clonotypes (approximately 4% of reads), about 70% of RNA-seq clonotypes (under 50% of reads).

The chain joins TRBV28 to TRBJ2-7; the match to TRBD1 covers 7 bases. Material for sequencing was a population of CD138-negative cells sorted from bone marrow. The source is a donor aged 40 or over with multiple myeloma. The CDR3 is CASSSPGTASGYEQYF. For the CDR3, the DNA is TGTGCCAGCAGTTCCCCCGGGACAGCCTCCGGGTACGAGCAGTACTTC.